Presented here are 32 T cell receptor beta chains from one specimen sequenced in a study of OX40 agonist ivuxolimab in advanced cancers. Library method: the immunoSEQ multiplex PCR assay. The source is immuneACCESS, and TCRdb retained only in-frame sequences with V and J called. Part of the clones is not carried over; for the studies checked, unresolved V genes explain less than half of this, and the remainder is unexplained. The table for this sample lists 69,000 or so clones; 70% to 90% of them were counted only once. 0.5% to 0.6% of the sample goes to the ten largest clones. The sequences come from CD4+ or CD8+ T cells sorted from blood, collected in a trial of the OX40 agonist ivuxolimab. All receptors come from an adult with an advanced solid tumor such as melanoma, head and neck, liver or kidney cancer.

The chain uses TRBV5-4 and TRBJ1-1; D might be TRBD1 (6 bases). Trimming removed 0 bases at V and 4 bases at J, with 16 bases between. This CDR3 is 16 amino acids long. CDR1 and CDR2 (germline): SGHNT, YYREEE (reference sequence). The CDR3 coding sequence is TGTGCCAGCAGCTTGGAGGTTTTTGCCAGGGGCACTGAAGCTTTCTTT. It codes for CASSLEVFARGTEAFF.

This sequence joins TRBV6-6 and TRBJ2-7, with TRBD2 as a possible D gene (7 bases). The germline V gene encodes CDR1 MNHNY and CDR2 SVGAGI (reference sequence). V lost 2 bases, J lost 2 bases, and 16 bases lay in between. The CDR3 is made up of 16 amino acids. The CDR3 DNA follows: TGTGCCAGCAGTTACAAGTCCCGGGGGGCCACCTACGAGCAGTACTTC. As protein: CASSYKSRGATYEQYF.

The sample holds one count of this clone. The DNA for the CDR3 is TGTGCCAGTAGTCCCGGTATTCAGGATGGCTACACCTTC. Translated: CASSPGIQDGYTF. The V gene is TRBV19, the J gene TRBJ1-2, with D unresolved. The CDR3 is made up of 13 amino acids. V was clipped by 5 bases and J by 6 bases, with 13 bases between them. Germline values: CDR1 LNHDA, CDR2 SQIVND (reference sequence).

This chain links TRBV20-1 with TRBJ1-2; D is uncertain. Germline lookup yields CDR1 DFQATT and CDR2 SNEGSKA (reference sequence). There are 9 residues in the CDR3. Trimming left V 3 bases short and J 6 bases short, with 2 bases between. The CDR3: CSASDGYTF. In DNA form, the CDR3 reads TGCAGTGCTAGTGATGGCTACACCTTC.

The genes are TRBV6-4 and TRBJ1-6; TRBD1 aligns across 8 bases. The CDR3 covers 13 residues. Unmatched junction bases numbered 1, after V lost 5 bases and J lost 7 bases. CDR1 MRHNA and CDR2 SNTAGT come from the germline V gene. The CDR3: CASSRQGNSPLHF. CDR3 nucleotides: TGTGCCAGCAGTCGACAGGGGAATTCACCCCTCCACTTT.

The CDR3 DNA sequence: TGTGCCAGCTCACTAGCCGGGACTAGCGGGGCGACGCAGTATTTT. Translating gives CASSLAGTSGATQYF. The V and J genes are TRBV18 and TRBJ2-3; TRBD2 aligns across 13 bases. The CDR3 is 15 residues long. V was pared by 4 bases and J by 9 bases, with 7 bases of the junction left unmatched. Germline CDR1 and CDR2: KGHSH and LQKENI.

The chain is built from TRBV7-2 and TRBJ1-3, with D possibly matching TRBD1 (6 bases). The V end lost 5 bases, the J end lost 0 bases, and 14 bases lay between the germline ends. Germline V gene sequence: CDR1 SGHTA, CDR2 FQGNSA. The CDR3 runs 16 residues. CDR3 in DNA: TGTGCCAGCAGCCTGCAACAGGGCGCCTCTGGAAACACCATATATTTT. Translation: CASSLQQGASGNTIYF. Drawing the rest from reference TRBV7-2 and TRBJ1-3, the complete variable domain is GAGVSQSPSNKVTEKGKDVELRCDPISGHTALYWYRQSLGQGLEFLIYFQGNSAPDKSGLPSDRFSAERTGGSVSTLTIQRTQQEDSAVYLCASSLQQGASGNTIYFGEGSWLTVV.

Only a few counts were recorded for this clone. This sequence joins TRBV5-1 and TRBJ2-5; 14 bases line up with TRBD2. The CDR3 contains 15 residues. Per the germline V gene, CDR1 is SGHRS and CDR2 is YFSETQ. J gave up 3 bases and V 4 bases, and 2 bases lay outside the gene matches. The CDR3 nucleotides are TGCGCCAGCAGCGGGGGACTAGCGGGAGAAGAGACCCAGTACTTC. Translation: CASSGGLAGEETQYF.

J is TRBJ2-1 and V is TRBV5-4; 14 bases are a match to TRBD2. CDR3 length: 16 residues. Trimming took 3 bases from V and 4 from J; bases not matched to a gene: 3. Germline V gives CDR1 SGHNT, CDR2 YYREEE (reference sequence). The CDR3 DNA follows: TGTGCCAGCAGCTCCGGACTAGCGGGGGGATACAATGAGCAGTTCTTC. It codes for CASSSGLAGGYNEQFF.

The CDR3 DNA follows: TGCGCCAGCAGCTTGATAGCCAGCTCAGAGACCCAGTACTTC. This sequence encodes CASSLIASSETQYF. V usage is TRBV5-1 and J usage is TRBJ2-5; D remains unclear. The V gene's germline CDR1 is SGHRS and CDR2 YFSETQ. The V end lost 1 base, the J end lost 4 bases, and 11 bases lay between the germline ends. This CDR3 has 14 amino acids.

This chain links TRBV6-4 with TRBJ2-1; either TRBD1 or TRBD2 may supply D (7 bases each). The CDR3 length is 15 residues. V was clipped by 3 bases and J by 6 bases, with 15 bases between them. The germline CDR1 and CDR2 sequences are MRHNA and SNTAGT. The CDR3 spells CASSEQGGTSNEQFF. CDR3 nucleotides: TGTGCCAGCAGTGAGCAGGGGGGGACCTCCAATGAGCAGTTCTTC.

The rearrangement uses TRBV14 and TRBJ2-1, with 13 bases identical to TRBD2. Per germline, CDR1 SGHDN and CDR2 FVKESK. After removal of 1 base from V and 9 bases from J, the junction contained 3 bases not matched to a gene. The CDR3 consists of 15 residues. CDR3 sequence reads: CASSQGTSGGGEQFF. DNA of the CDR3: TGTGCCAGCAGCCAAGGGACTAGCGGGGGAGGTGAGCAGTTCTTC.

The chain recombines TRBV11-3 with TRBJ2-2; 8 nucleotides line up with TRBD1. Germline CDR1 SGHNT, CDR2 YENEEA. The CDR3 consists of 15 residues. Trimming took 5 bases from V and 4 from J; bases not matched to a gene: 6. The CDR3 sequence: CASSPGQGSTGELFF. The CDR3, as DNA: TGTGCCAGCAGCCCCGGACAGGGAAGCACCGGGGAGCTGTTTTTT.

The V and J genes are TRBV28 and TRBJ2-7; D uncertain. V was trimmed by 4 bases and J by 0 bases, leaving 13 bases between them. CDR1 is MDHEN, CDR2 SYDVKM, per germline. The CDR3 runs 15 residues. CDR3 sequence (DNA): TGTGCCAGCAGTTCCCCTCACCCACCCTCCTACGAGCAGTACTTC. Its protein is CASSSPHPPSYEQYF.

CDR3 nucleotides: TGTGCCAGCACCCCGGGGACAGAATCCTACGAGCAGTACTTC. Its translation: CASTPGTESYEQYF. J is TRBJ2-7 and V is TRBV18, with 7 bases lining up with TRBD1. CDR3 length equals 14 residues. V trimming: 8 bases; J trimming: 1 base; junction bases outside the gene matches: 8. CDR1 is KGHSH, CDR2 LQKENI, per germline. Using reference TRBV18 and TRBJ2-7 for the parts outside the CDR3, the full variable domain is NAGVMQNPRHLVRRRGQEARLRCSPMKGHSHVYWYRQLPEEGLKFMVYLQKENIIDESGMPKERFSAEFPKEGPSILRIQQVVRGDSAAYFCASTPGTESYEQYFGPGTRLTVT.

The chain couples TRBV6-1 to TRBJ1-2; 7 nucleotides agree with TRBD1. The CDR3 has 13 amino acids. V gave up 2 bases and J gave up 4 bases; unmatched junction bases: 1. CDR1 is MNHNS, CDR2 SASEGT, per germline. CDR3 loop: CASSEPGGYGYTF. Written as DNA, the CDR3 is TGTGCCAGCAGTGAACCAGGGGGCTATGGCTACACCTTC.

The chain combines TRBV11-2 with TRBJ1-1, with 9 bases fitting TRBD1. Germline CDR1 and CDR2: SGHAT and FQNNGV. The length of the CDR3 is 14 residues. V gave up 6 bases and J gave up 4 bases; unmatched junction bases: 6. CDR3 amino acids: CASSRQGGGTEAFF. CDR3 sequence (DNA): TGTGCCAGCAGTCGACAGGGGGGAGGCACTGAAGCTTTCTTT.

Many counts were recorded for this clone. This chain connects TRBV7-2 to TRBJ2-2, with D unresolved. Per the germline V gene, CDR1 is SGHTA and CDR2 is FQGNSA. V lost 8 bases and J lost 5, with 15 bases in between. The CDR3 is 14 residues long. CDR3 in amino acids: CASESAMGTGELFF. The CDR3 DNA is TGTGCCAGCGAAAGTGCCATGGGGACCGGGGAGCTGTTTTTT.

V usage is TRBV7-3 and J usage is TRBJ2-5, with a possible D match to TRBD2 (5 bases). Germline CDR1 is SGHTA and CDR2 is FQGTGA. Trimming pared 6 bases from V and 3 bases from J, leaving 11 bases between. The CDR3 runs to 13 residues. The CDR3 DNA is TGTGCCAGCAGTTTCACTAGGGAAGAGACCCAGTACTTC. This translates into CASSFTREETQYF.

The chain combines TRBV9 with TRBJ2-7; 7 bases fit TRBD1. The CDR3 is made up of 13 amino acids. V lost 0 bases, J lost 6 bases, and 3 bases stayed unmatched. The germline CDR1 and CDR2 sequences are SGDLS and YYNGEE. In nucleotides, the CDR3 is TGTGCCAGCAGCGTAGGAGCAGGGGGCGAGCAGTACTTC. Translation gives CASSVGAGGEQYF.

J is TRBJ1-5 and V is TRBV21-1; the table's D call, TRBD1, has no DNA check behind it. TRBV21-1 is designated a pseudogene. The CDR3 spans 18 residues. The CDR3 region is CASSVRDRHIGSNQPQHF. The CDR3 nucleotides read TGTGCCAGCAGCGTCCGGGACAGGCATATAGGGAGCAATCAGCCCCAGCATTTT.

J is TRBJ2-1 and V is TRBV11-2, with D maybe TRBD2 (7 bases). V dropped 8 bases and J dropped 7 bases, with 18 bases sitting between them. Per the germline V gene, CDR1 is SGHAT and CDR2 is FQNNGV. CDR3 size: 14 residues. As DNA, the CDR3 is TGTGCCAGCGGTAACGGGAGGAGGGGGAATGAGCAGTTCTTC. It codes for CASGNGRRGNEQFF.

This clone was observed a single time. The gene calls are TRBV5-1 and TRBJ1-1; D is uncertain. The length of the CDR3 is 14 residues. Trimming pared 0 bases from V and 1 base from J, leaving 7 bases between. In germline, CDR1 is SGHRS, CDR2 YFSETQ. CDR3 bases: TGCGCCAGCAGCTTGGTGGCAGGGAACACTGAAGCTTTCTTT. This sequence encodes CASSLVAGNTEAFF.

This clone was seen only once. The chain uses TRBV28 and TRBJ1-1; maybe TRBD1 (5 bases). Germline V gene data show CDR1 as MDHEN and CDR2 as SYDVKM. The CDR3 covers 14 residues. Trimming pared 3 bases from V and 0 bases from J, leaving 8 bases between. The CDR3 DNA sequence: TGTGCCAGCAGTTTGAGACAGTTGAACACTGAAGCTTTCTTT. Translated: CASSLRQLNTEAFF.

The CDR3 here is CASSRVSGTDTQYF. The CDR3 region has the DNA TGTGCCAGCAGCCGGGTTTCGGGCACAGATACGCAGTATTTT. The V and J genes are TRBV28 and TRBJ2-3; D uncertain. CDR1 is MDHEN and CDR2 is SYDVKM in the germline V gene. CDR3 length: 14 amino acids. Between the trimmed V and J ends, which lost 6 bases and 1 base, there was a span of 11 bases.

Points on this clone: The junction does not match germline at one end; this may be a read error. The same CDR3 also results from other DNA sequences found in this sample. The chain carries TRBV9 and TRBJ1-2, with 7 bases identical to TRBD1. The CDR3 is 14 residues long. Germline CDR1 is SGDLS and CDR2 is YYNGEE. CDR3 residues: CASSVGGGLYGYTF. The CDR3 nucleotides are TGCGCCAGCAGCGTAGGAGGGGGCCTGTATGGCTACACCTTC.

V gene TRBV5-1 combines with J gene TRBJ1-2; TRBD1 matches 7 bases. This CDR3 is 14 amino acids long. After removal of 4 bases from V and 5 bases from J, the junction contained 8 bases not matched to a gene. The germline V gene encodes CDR1 SGHRS and CDR2 YFSETQ. The CDR3 spells CASSPRDSRYGYTF. CDR3 in DNA: TGCGCCAGCAGCCCACGGGACAGCCGTTATGGCTACACCTTC.

This chain links TRBV6-6 with TRBJ2-5; possibly TRBD2 for D (5 bases). Per the germline V gene, CDR1 is MNHNY and CDR2 is SVGAGI (reference sequence). This CDR3 is built from 14 residues. The V and J ends lost 4 bases and 7 bases respectively, with 16 bases between them. The CDR3 protein is CASSLDRPGGTQYF. CDR3 DNA sequence: TGTGCCAGCAGTTTAGACCGGCCAGGAGGGACCCAGTACTTC.

This clone has only a few counts. The genes are TRBV11-2 and TRBJ1-2; D is undetermined. CDR1 and CDR2 (germline): SGHAT, FQNNGV. The CDR3 covers 15 residues. V lost 1 base, J lost 2 bases, and 11 bases lay in between. The CDR3 nucleotides are TGTGCCAGCAGCTTAGTTCCAAAATGGAACTATGGCTACACCTTC. Translating gives CASSLVPKWNYGYTF.

V and J are TRBV5-5 and TRBJ1-5; 7 bases align to TRBD1. Germline CDR1 is SGHKS and CDR2 is YYEKEE (reference sequence). The V gene end was trimmed by 4 bases and the J gene end by 5 bases; junction bases not matched to a gene: 6. The CDR3 has 14 amino acids. The CDR3 loop is CASSLKGADQPQHF. In DNA, the CDR3 is TGTGCCAGCAGCCTGAAGGGGGCGGATCAGCCCCAGCATTTT.

V usage is TRBV4-1 and J usage is TRBJ1-2, with D maybe TRBD1 (6 bases). Per germline, CDR1 MGHRA and CDR2 YSYEKL. Trimming shortened V by 0 bases and J by 0 bases, and 26 bases separated the two germline ends. The CDR3 has 21 residues. The CDR3 loop reads CASSQELPPPGTPLANYGYTF. The CDR3 DNA sequence: TGCGCCAGCAGCCAAGAACTTCCCCCGCCTGGGACACCGTTAGCTAACTATGGCTACACCTTC.

In regard to this clone: At one of its ends the junction is not consistent with the germline gene, which may arise from a read error. The rearrangement uses TRBV7-8 and TRBJ1-5; D may be TRBD1 (5 bases). The CDR3 consists of 15 residues. Germline CDR1 reads SGHVS; CDR2 reads FQNEAQ. The CDR3: CATSRQGLDNQPQHF. CDR3 DNA: TGTGCCACCAGCCGGCAGGGTCTTGACAATCAGCCCCAGCATTTT.